Below are 28 T cell receptor beta chains sequenced from a single sample in a study of blood T cell repertoires in COVID-19. Assay used: immunoSEQ multiplex PCR; TCRdb lists only in-frame clones, some missing. The profile shows fewer than 150,000 clones, around 64% of them singletons. Source material: peripheral blood. These receptor sequences come from a human donor with acute or convalescent COVID-19. The donor label of this sample is uncertain.

The chain couples TRBV30 to TRBJ1-4, with a weak D call TRBD1 (6 bases). This CDR3 has 12 amino acids. From germline, CDR1 is GTSNPN and CDR2 SVGIG (reference sequence). V was clipped by 3 bases and J by 11 bases, with 13 bases between them. For the CDR3, the DNA is TGTGCCTGGAGCAAAAAACAGGGTAAACTGTTTTTT. Amino acid sequence: CAWSKKQGKLFF.

The CDR3 nucleotides are TGTGCCAGCAGCCAAGGGGGGGAAACCTACAATGAGCAGTTCTTC. Encoded protein: CASSQGGETYNEQFF. The V gene is TRBV4-2, the J gene TRBJ2-1, with D perhaps matching TRBD2 (6 bases). Germline CDR1 and CDR2: LGHNA and YNFKEQ. The CDR3 covers 15 residues. The V gene lost 1 base and the J gene lost 2 bases, with 9 bases spanning the gap.

The chain carries TRBV7-9 and TRBJ2-7, with 11 bases aligning to TRBD2. Per germline, CDR1 SEHNR and CDR2 FQNEAQ (reference sequence). The CDR3 is 16 residues long. The V segment lost 5 bases and the J segment 7 bases; nucleotides outside the gene matches: 13. CDR3 in amino acids: CASSRGLGLADEEQYV. The CDR3, as DNA: TGTGCCAGCAGCCGCGGTCTGGGACTAGCGGATGAAGAGCAGTACGTC.

This sequence joins TRBV2 and TRBJ1-6, with 7 bases matching TRBD1. Germline V lookup: CDR1 SNHLY, CDR2 FYNNEI. The J segment lost 7 bases and the V segment lost 5 bases, leaving 5 bases of the junction unmatched. This CDR3 has 14 residues. In DNA form, the CDR3 reads TGTGCCAGCAGTCCGGGACAGACGAATTCACCCCTCCACTTT. It specifies CASSPGQTNSPLHF.

The chain couples TRBV10-3 to TRBJ1-1; 9 bases are shared with TRBD1. Germline V gene lookup returns CDR1 ENHRY and CDR2 SYGVKD. The CDR3 sequence is 14 residues long. The V gene end was trimmed by 6 bases and the J gene end by 1 base; junction bases not matched to a gene: 3. Written as DNA, the CDR3 is TGTGCCATCAGGGGACAGGGTGGGAACACTGAAGCTTTCTTT. This encodes CAIRGQGGNTEAFF.

A single count supports this clone. The chain employs TRBV5-1 and TRBJ2-3, with D possibly TRBD2 on 6 matching bases. The CDR3 extends over 14 amino acids. Trimming stripped 2 bases from V and 5 bases from J, with 12 bases between. CDR1 is SGHRS, CDR2 YFSETQ, per germline. CDR3 protein: CASSFGGNEDTQYF. In DNA, the CDR3 is TGCGCCAGCAGCTTCGGGGGAAATGAAGATACGCAGTATTTT.

The chain joins TRBV15 to TRBJ2-7, with D perhaps matching TRBD1 or TRBD2 (6 bases each). Germline V gene data show CDR1 as LNHNV and CDR2 as YYDKDF (reference sequence). CDR3 length: 14 residues. The V end was cut by 5 bases, the J end by 3 bases, with 14 bases between. As DNA, the CDR3 is TGTGCCACCAGCGGAGGGGGGACACTCTACGAGCAGTACTTC. Translation: CATSGGGTLYEQYF.

The chain carries TRBV3-1 (or the pseudogene TRBV3-2) and TRBJ2-1; D might be TRBD2 (5 bases). Germline V gene data show CDR1 as LGHDT and CDR2 as YNNKEL (reference sequence). The CDR3 consists of 13 residues. Trimming cost V 8 bases and J 5 bases, with 13 bases left between them. The CDR3 spells CASGEGAHNEQFF. In DNA form, the CDR3 reads TGTGCCAGCGGAGAGGGTGCCCACAATGAGCAGTTCTTC.

This chain uses TRBV5-1 with TRBJ1-4, with D unresolved. V gave up 4 bases and J gave up 4 bases, with 17 bases separating them. Germline CDR1 SGHRS, CDR2 YFSETQ. The CDR3 contains 16 residues. DNA of the CDR3: TGCGCCAGCAGCCCGTCGGCGGGCCTCCGTAATGAAAAACTGTTTTTT. Translation gives CASSPSAGLRNEKLFF.

The gene calls are TRBV5-1 and TRBJ1-1; TRBD1 agrees at 9 bases. The junction had 15 bases not matched to a gene; V was cut back by 4 bases and J by 5 bases. This CDR3 is built from 17 residues. The germline gives CDR1 SGHRS, CDR2 YFSETQ. The chain's CDR3 is CASSRIPPGQGSTEAFF. As DNA, the CDR3 is TGCGCCAGCAGCCGTATACCTCCGGGACAGGGAAGTACTGAAGCTTTCTTT. The variable domain in full, completed from reference TRBV5-1 and TRBJ1-1, reads KAGVTQTPRYLIKTRGQQVTLSCSPISGHRSVSWYQQTPGQGLQFLFEYFSETQRNKGNFPGRFSGRQFSNSRSEMNVSTLELGDSALYLCASSRIPPGQGSTEAFFGQGTRLTVV.

The rearrangement links TRBV5-4 to TRBJ1-2, with D tentatively TRBD1 (6 bases). The V gene's germline CDR1 is SGHNT and CDR2 YYREEE (reference sequence). CDR3 length: 15 amino acids. V lost 0 bases, J lost 4 bases, and 13 bases lay in between. Written as DNA, the CDR3 is TGTGCCAGCAGCTTGGGCGGGGGCGCCGGCTATGGCTACACCTTC. It encodes CASSLGGGAGYGYTF.

The V call is TRBV24-1, the J call TRBJ2-6; D is undetermined. The CDR3 sequence is 13 residues long. CDR1 is KGHDR and CDR2 is SFDVKD in the germline V gene. Trimming stripped 9 bases from V and 0 bases from J, with 5 bases between. The CDR3 loop is CATSSSGANVLTF. For the CDR3, the DNA is TGTGCCACCTCTAGCTCTGGGGCCAACGTCCTGACTTTC.

This clone was seen a few times. J is TRBJ1-4 and V is TRBV7-2; the D gene is possibly TRBD1 (6 bases). Trimming cost V 3 bases and J 3 bases, with 23 bases left between them. The CDR3 is 19 residues long. Looked up from germline, CDR1 is SGHTA and CDR2 is FQGNSA. The CDR3 bases are TGTGCCAGCAGCTTCCACAGGGACAACTGGTCCTCGGCTAATGAAAAACTGTTTTTT. Its protein product is CASSFHRDNWSSANEKLFF.

Concerning this clone: This sample also contains other DNA sequences that code for the same CDR3. This chain uses TRBV6-6 with TRBJ1-2; 7 bases line up with TRBD1. Germline CDR1 reads MNHNY; CDR2 reads SVGAGI (reference sequence). V was pared by 2 bases and J by 2 bases, with 5 bases of the junction left unmatched. This CDR3 is 15 amino acids long. The CDR3 region is CASSYPRDSNYGYTF. Written as DNA, the CDR3 is TGTGCCAGCAGTTACCCGAGGGACAGCAACTATGGCTACACCTTC.

This clone appeared a few times. This specimen includes other DNA sequences encoding the same CDR3. This chain connects TRBV18 to TRBJ2-1; possible D gene TRBD1, 6 bases. V lost 3 bases and J 10 bases, leaving 10 bases between the germline ends. Germline V lookup: CDR1 KGHSH, CDR2 LQKENI. The CDR3 is 12 residues long. As DNA, the CDR3 is TGTGCCAGCTCACCTGGGGGCAACGAGCAGTTCTTC. Amino acids: CASSPGGNEQFF.

The V call is TRBV4-2, the J call TRBJ2-4, with 12 bases fitting TRBD2. This CDR3 is 20 amino acids long. V was pared by 4 bases and J by 1 base, with 14 bases of the junction left unmatched. Germline V gene lookup returns CDR1 LGHNA and CDR2 YNFKEQ. The CDR3 nucleotides read TGTGCCAGCAGCCGCACTCTGACTAGCGGGGGTGCGGAGGCCAAAAACATTCAGTACTTC. As protein: CASSRTLTSGGAEAKNIQYF.

V usage is TRBV7-9 and J usage is TRBJ2-1, with D hard to call. With 5 bases removed from V and 3 bases from J, the gap between germline ends came to 5 bases. CDR1 is SEHNR, CDR2 FQNEAQ, per germline (reference sequence). The CDR3 covers 12 residues. This chain's CDR3 is CASSNYYNEQFF. The DNA of the CDR3 is TGTGCCAGCAGCAACTACTACAATGAGCAGTTCTTC. Combining the CDR3 with reference TRBV7-9 and TRBJ2-1 gives the whole variable domain DTGVSQNPRHKITKRGQNVTFRCDPISEHNRLYWYRQTLGQGPEFLTYFQNEAQLEKSRLLSDRFSAERPKGSFSTLEIQRTEQGDSAMYLCASSNYYNEQFFGPGTRLTVL.

In nucleotides, the CDR3 is TGCGCCAGCAGCGTCACTAGCGGGGGCCCGGAGGAGACCCAGTACTTC. Amino acid sequence: CASSVTSGGPEETQYF. The chain carries TRBV5-1 and TRBJ2-5, with 11 nucleotides matching TRBD2. The germline V gene encodes CDR1 SGHRS and CDR2 YFSETQ. The CDR3 sequence is 16 residues long. The V and J ends lost 4 bases and 5 bases, in that order; junction bases with no gene match: 10.

V is TRBV7-8 and J is TRBJ2-5, with D maybe TRBD1 (6 bases). The CDR3 is 16 amino acids. The germline V gene has CDR1 SGHVS and CDR2 FQNEAQ. V shed 5 bases and J shed 0 bases, with 16 bases lying between them. The CDR3: CASSLTTGRDQETQYF. CDR3 DNA: TGTGCCAGCAGCCTTACAACAGGGCGAGACCAAGAGACCCAGTACTTC.

This clone has only a few counts. The CDR3 sequence: CASSDRDTHATNEKLFF. CDR3 in DNA: TGTGCCAGCAGTGACCGGGACACCCACGCAACTAATGAAAAACTGTTTTTT. The chain links TRBV6-1 to TRBJ1-4; a weak D match, TRBD1 (6 bases). CDR3 size: 17 residues. Trimming removed 3 bases at V and 0 bases at J, with 14 bases between. Germline CDR1 MNHNS, CDR2 SASEGT.

The chain uses TRBV28 and TRBJ1-4; weak D call: TRBD1 (5 bases). Trimming shortened V by 4 bases and J by 13 bases, and 16 bases separated the two germline ends. The CDR3 extends over 13 amino acids. CDR1 is MDHEN, CDR2 SYDVKM, per germline. CDR3 in amino acids: CASSSTPQATLFF. As DNA, the CDR3 is TGTGCCAGCAGTTCTACCCCACAGGCAACACTGTTTTTT.

This chain connects TRBV6-2 or TRBV6-3 to TRBJ2-1; 8 bases fit TRBD2. J was trimmed by 3 bases and V by 5 bases; bases with no gene match: 3. Germline CDR1 and CDR2: MNHEY and SVGEGT. The CDR3 runs to 14 residues. The CDR3 DNA reads as TGTGCCAGCAGTCCCGGGACTAGCTACAATGAGCAGTTCTTC. Encoded protein: CASSPGTSYNEQFF.

The chain uses TRBV30 and TRBJ2-3, with 8 bases matching TRBD2. Germline V lookup: CDR1 GTSNPN, CDR2 SVGIG (reference sequence). Trimming cost V 5 bases and J 1 base; bases outside gene matches: 5. The CDR3 extends over 14 amino acids. CDR3 in amino acids: CAWRTAGGTDTQYF. In DNA, the CDR3 is TGTGCCTGGCGCACAGCGGGGGGCACAGATACGCAGTATTTT.

This clone was detected a few times. This chain connects TRBV7-9 to TRBJ2-2, with D possibly being TRBD2 (5 bases). Deletions cut 1 base from V and 3 bases from J, with 15 bases between. CDR1 SEHNR and CDR2 FQNEAQ come from the germline V gene (reference sequence). The CDR3 consists of 17 residues. The DNA of the CDR3 is TGTGCCAGCAGCTTAGGGAGGACCTACGCGGACACCGGGGAGCTGTTTTTT. This codes for CASSLGRTYADTGELFF.

The V and J genes are TRBV2 and TRBJ1-6; 11 nucleotides agree with TRBD1. This CDR3 is 14 amino acids long. V lost 4 bases, J lost 10 bases, and 3 bases stayed unmatched. CDR1 and CDR2 from the germline V gene are SNHLY and FYNNEI. The CDR3 here is CASSGGQGVSPLHF. The DNA for the CDR3 is TGTGCCAGCAGTGGGGGACAGGGGGTATCACCCCTCCACTTT.

Concerning this clone itself: Other DNA sequences within the sample encode an identical CDR3. The chain combines TRBV5-1 with TRBJ2-5; D is unresolved. The CDR3 totals 12 residues. Germline V lookup: CDR1 SGHRS, CDR2 YFSETQ. V shed 3 bases and J shed 4 bases, with 7 bases lying between them. CDR3 DNA: TGCGCCAGCAGCTCCGGCGGAGAGACCCAGTACTTC. Amino acid sequence: CASSSGGETQYF.

The chain has TRBV18 and TRBJ1-2, with TRBD1 matching over 9 bases. The CDR3 covers 15 residues. Germline V gene data show CDR1 as KGHSH and CDR2 as LQKENI. Trimming removed 2 bases from V and 8 bases from J; junction bases left unmatched: 9. The CDR3 region has the DNA TGTGCCAGCTCACCAATAGGACAGGGGATTGTAGGCTACACCTTC. Its translation: CASSPIGQGIVGYTF.

This chain joins TRBV9 and TRBJ1-2; maybe TRBD1 (6 bases). The length of the CDR3 is 14 residues. Germline CDR1 reads SGDLS; CDR2 reads YYNGEE. The germline V and J ends were trimmed by 1 base and 1 base, with 8 bases remaining between them. CDR3 DNA sequence: TGTGCCAGCAGCGTAATGGGACATAACTATGGCTACACCTTC. Its protein product is CASSVMGHNYGYTF. Full variable domain (outside the CDR3, taken from reference TRBV9 and TRBJ1-2): DSGVTQTPKHLITATGQRVTLRCSPRSGDLSVYWYQQSLDQGLQFLIQYYNGEERAKGNILERFSAQQFPDLHSELNLSSLELGDSALYFCASSVMGHNYGYTFGSGTRLTVV.